This TCR beta chain was sequenced for a study of T cell changes during pregnancy in multiple sclerosis. Germline-derived CDR1 and CDR2 are SGHRS and YFSETQ. Trimming at V came to 4 bases and at J to 5 bases, leaving 8 bases not matched to a gene. The CDR3 consists of 16 residues. TCRdb keeps only in-frame clones here, not all; method: immunoSEQ multiplex PCR. Of some 80,000 clones in the sample, about 95% are singletons; the top ten hold 2% to 2.5%. The sequence was collected from a female donor with multiple sclerosis, enrolled in a pregnancy study. The specimen was peripheral blood, collected in the third trimester of pregnancy. The chain joins TRBV5-1 to TRBJ2-5; 13 nucleotides agree with TRBD2. CDR3 DNA sequence: TGCGCCAGCAGCAACGGACTAGCGGGGGCCCCTGAGACCCAGTACTTC. It translates to CASSNGLAGAPETQYF.